One and the same sample provided the 19 T cell receptor beta chains below, sequenced in a study of PD-L1 blockade in urothelial cancer. Clones were read by immunoSEQ multiplex PCR, and TCRdb kept only the in-frame ones, dropping some. This sample has 20,000 to 30,000 clones, with around 82% found just once. This material consisted of PBMCs, taken around atezolizumab (anti-PD-L1) treatment. These receptors came from a man aged 65 to 85 with urothelial cancer.

This clone was seen a single time. The V and J genes are TRBV4-1 and TRBJ2-1, with 7 bases that match TRBD2. The CDR3 has 14 amino acids. J was trimmed by 6 bases and V by 1 base; bases with no gene match: 3. CDR1 is MGHRA and CDR2 is YSYEKL in the germline V gene. The CDR3 spells CASSQGEGPNEQFF. The DNA for the CDR3 is TGCGCCAGCAGCCAAGGGGAGGGGCCCAATGAGCAGTTCTTC.

This sequence joins TRBV5-1 and TRBJ2-5; possibly TRBD1 for D (6 bases). This CDR3 has 14 residues. V lost 2 bases and J lost 5, with 13 bases in between. The germline CDR1 and CDR2 sequences are SGHRS and YFSETQ. In DNA form, the CDR3 reads TGCGCCAGCAGCTTTGGTCAGGGGCAGGAGACCCAGTACTTC. This encodes CASSFGQGQETQYF.

The chain carries TRBV18 and TRBJ2-3; 10 bases agree with TRBD2. The CDR3 sequence is 16 residues long. CDR1 and CDR2 from the germline V gene are KGHSH and LQKENI. V lost 4 bases to trimming and J lost 0 bases; unmatched junction nucleotides: 4. Here the CDR3 DNA reads TGTGCCAGCTCACAACTGACTAGCGGGAGCACAGATACGCAGTATTTT. It is translated as CASSQLTSGSTDTQYF.

V usage is TRBV2 and J usage is TRBJ2-2; D gene ambiguous. The CDR3 sequence is 14 residues long. Per the germline V gene, CDR1 is SNHLY and CDR2 is FYNNEI. Trimming shortened V by 1 base and J by 6 bases, and 9 bases separated the two germline ends. The CDR3 region is CASSEEWAAGELFF. In DNA form, the CDR3 reads TGTGCCAGCAGTGAAGAATGGGCTGCCGGGGAGCTGTTTTTT.

This rearrangement joins TRBV9 to TRBJ2-7, with 10 positions matching TRBD2. Germline V CDR1 and CDR2: SGDLS, YYNGEE. The CDR3 runs 15 residues. Germline trimming cut 4 bases from V and 4 bases from J; bases unmatched to any gene: 8. Here the CDR3 DNA reads TGTGCCAGCAGCACCGGGACTAGCGTCTCGTACGAGCAGTACTTC. Amino acid sequence: CASSTGTSVSYEQYF.

The J gene is TRBJ2-7, the V gene TRBV2, with 7 nucleotides matching TRBD1. Trimming cost V 6 bases and J 4 bases; bases outside gene matches: 6. The CDR3 covers 13 residues. Looked up from germline, CDR1 is SNHLY and CDR2 is FYNNEI. The CDR3, as DNA: TGTGCCAGCAGCTTTCGGGACAGTTACGAGCAGTACTTC. It codes for CASSFRDSYEQYF.

V usage is TRBV19 and J usage is TRBJ1-5; TRBD1 might be the D (6 bases). There are 13 residues in the CDR3. Deletions cut 7 bases from V and 5 bases from J, with 12 bases between. From germline, CDR1 is LNHDA and CDR2 SQIVND (reference sequence). The CDR3, as DNA: TGTGCCAGTATGTTGGACAGATATCAGCCCCAGCATTTT. Translated, it gives CASMLDRYQPQHF.

A few counts support this clone. One end of the junction is discordant with germline, which a read error may explain. The chain's CDR3 is CASSPGSWEGSSNEQFF. CDR3 nucleotides: TGTGCCAGCAGCCCCGGCAGCTGGGAGGGATCCTCCAATGAGCAGTTCTTC. The V gene is TRBV11-2, the J gene TRBJ2-1; TRBD2 aligns across 7 bases. Germline-derived CDR1 and CDR2 are SGHAT and FQNNGV. CDR3 length: 17 residues. The full variable domain, with the rest looked up from reference TRBV11-2 and TRBJ2-1, is EAGVAQSPRYKIIEKRQSVAFWCNPISGHATLYWYQQILGQGPKLLIQFQNNGVVDDSQLPKDRFSAERLKGVDSTLKIQPAKLEDSAVYLCASSPGSWEGSSNEQFFGPGTRLTVL.

This rearrangement joins TRBV6-7 to TRBJ2-1, with unresolved D. TRBV6-7 has ORF status, its function being uncertain. The CDR3 covers 13 residues. The germline V and J ends were trimmed by 0 bases and 8 bases, with 8 bases remaining between them. This chain's CDR3 is CASSYSNLDEQFF. CDR3 coding DNA: TGTGCCAGCAGTTACTCGAATTTAGATGAGCAGTTCTTC.

The chain joins TRBV25-1 to TRBJ1-1, with unresolved D. The length of the CDR3 is 13 residues. Looked up from germline, CDR1 is MGHDK and CDR2 is SYGVNS. With 0 bases removed from V and 8 bases from J, the gap between germline ends came to 10 bases. CDR3: CASSEYGFQEAFF. As DNA, the CDR3 is TGTGCCAGCAGTGAATACGGGTTCCAAGAAGCTTTCTTT. Using reference TRBV25-1 and TRBJ1-1 for the parts outside the CDR3, the full variable domain is EADIYQTPRYLVIGTGKKITLECSQTMGHDKMYWYQQDPGMELHLIHYSYGVNSTEKGDLSSESTVSRIRTEHFPLTLESARPSHTSQYLCASSEYGFQEAFFGQGTRLTVV.

The V call is TRBV5-1, the J call TRBJ1-2; D is perhaps TRBD1 (6 bases). Germline V lookup: CDR1 SGHRS, CDR2 YFSETQ. The CDR3 runs to 14 residues. Trimming pared 4 bases from V and 2 bases from J, leaving 12 bases between. CDR3 residues: CASSNPDSNYGYTF. CDR3 bases: TGCGCCAGCAGCAACCCGGACAGCAACTATGGCTACACCTTC.

The chain carries TRBV7-9 and TRBJ2-1, with 9 bases that match TRBD1. The CDR3 extends over 13 amino acids. CDR1 SEHNR and CDR2 FQNEAQ come from the germline V gene (reference sequence). The CDR3 DNA is TGTGCTCTAACAGGGGGCAGTTACAATGAGCAGTTCTTC. Residues: CALTGGSYNEQFF.

The gene calls are TRBV7-8 and TRBJ1-1; possible D gene TRBD1, 6 bases. This CDR3 spans 13 amino acids. The germline V gene has CDR1 SGHVS and CDR2 FQNEAQ. Between the trimmed V and J ends, which lost 2 bases and 7 bases, there was a span of 11 bases. As DNA, the CDR3 is TGTGCCAGCAGCTTAACAGGGAATAATGAAGCTTTCTTT. Protein sequence: CASSLTGNNEAFF. The whole variable domain, filled in from reference TRBV7-8 and TRBJ1-1, reads GAGVSQSPRYKVAKRGQDVALRCDPISGHVSLFWYQQALGQGPEFLTYFQNEAQLDKSGLPSDRFFAERPEGSVSTLKIQRTQQEDSAVYLCASSLTGNNEAFFGQGTRLTVV.

V and J are TRBV25-1 and TRBJ2-7; possibly TRBD2 for D (6 bases). Looked up from germline, CDR1 is MGHDK and CDR2 is SYGVNS. Trimming pared 2 bases from V and 6 bases from J, leaving 14 bases between. This CDR3 is built from 14 residues. DNA of the CDR3: TGTGCCAGCAGTGAACGGGCTAGCGAGGGCGAGCAGTACTTC. Its translation: CASSERASEGEQYF.

This clone was counted a single time. The CDR3 DNA reads TGCGCCAGCAGCCCGTCCTCGGACACCGGGGAGCTGTTTTTT. Protein: CASSPSSDTGELFF. This chain uses TRBV5-1 with TRBJ2-2; D gene uncertain. The CDR3 covers 14 residues. Trimming took off 4 bases at V and 3 bases at J, with 10 bases between the two ends. Germline V gene sequence: CDR1 SGHRS, CDR2 YFSETQ.

The rearrangement links TRBV2 to TRBJ2-1; TRBD2 matches at 11 bases. The CDR3 sequence is 15 residues long. V lost 3 bases and J lost 4; bases outside the gene matches: 2. CDR1 is SNHLY, CDR2 FYNNEI, per germline. CDR3 nucleotide sequence: TGTGCCAGCAGTGAGACTAGCGGGATTTACAATGAGCAGTTCTTC. Protein product: CASSETSGIYNEQFF.

V usage is TRBV6-6 and J usage is TRBJ2-3; TRBD1 agrees at 9 bases. Unmatched junction bases numbered 8, after V lost 7 bases and J lost 6 bases. The CDR3 totals 14 residues. The germline CDR1 and CDR2 sequences are MNHNY and SVGAGI (reference sequence). The CDR3, as DNA: TGTGCCAGCACCCTACAGGGGGCGCGGGATACGCAGTATTTT. Its protein is CASTLQGARDTQYF.

The V gene is TRBV7-8, the J gene TRBJ1-1; tentatively, D is TRBD1 (5 bases). With 5 bases removed from V and 1 base from J, the gap between germline ends came to 14 bases. This CDR3 has 15 amino acids. Germline V CDR1 and CDR2: SGHVS, FQNEAQ. CDR3 sequence (DNA): TGTGCCAGCAGCCCACCGGGACTGAGGAACACTGAAGCTTTCTTT. Translating it yields CASSPPGLRNTEAFF.

This clone came up a few times. J is TRBJ2-2 and V is TRBV19; 8 nucleotides line up with TRBD2. The CDR3 runs to 15 residues. The J segment lost 4 bases and the V segment lost 5 bases, leaving 6 bases of the junction unmatched. Germline V lookup: CDR1 LNHDA, CDR2 SQIVND (reference sequence). The CDR3 sequence is CASSGSAGGTGELFF. CDR3 DNA: TGTGCCAGTAGTGGATCGGCGGGAGGCACCGGGGAGCTGTTTTTT.